This entry features one T cell receptor (beta chain) sequence. What this receptor recognizes is not known. Base quality data are lacking; no much larger clone is found one base away. The immunoSEQ Assay, a bias-controlled multiplex PCR, was used to amplify TCRbeta CDR3 regions from genomic DNA. Concerning the study's data processing: The number of nucleated cells in each sample was estimated from the amplification of reference gene primers within the assay. Sequence reads were collapsed and filtered to measure the absolute abundance of every unique TCRbeta CDR3 rearrangement. For each sample, productive Simpson clonality was calculated as the square root of Simpson's diversity index across productive rearrangements. TCRdb carries this immuneACCESS record with in-frame sequences only. Its versions omit some clonotypes, under half of them owing to an unresolved V gene in the studies checked, with the rest unexplained. V and J calls and clone size are given by that table; D and trimming were obtained from the DNA. This sample lists 150,000 to 200,000 clones; roughly four fifths were detected once. Of the sample, about 7.1% falls within the top ten clones.

The data belong to a study of blood T cell repertoires in COVID-19 (dated by TCRdb to about 2020). For the study in its entirety: Samples covering the acute and convalescent phases of COVID-19 were provided by collaborators in the United States, Italy and Spain. A freely available public database, intended as a resource for researchers studying the immune response to SARS-CoV-2, is where the repertoires were released. HLA class I and class II types, where available, came from metadata supplied by the sample provider rather than from assay-based typing. Deeply sampled blood TCRbeta repertoires from subjects exposed to, actively infected with, or recovered from COVID-19 were included in the dataset. A de-identified subject ID, COVID-19 status, age in years and sex were almost always included in the sample metadata. The samples were drawn from the first 160 participants of the ongoing ImmuneRACE study and from over 950 subjects provided by 6 global collaborators. The prospective study material was composed of cDNA or gDNA derived from T cells, B-cell-depleted T cells, or PBMCs. The research as a whole found: How much clinical and demographic metadata was included differed by source and by participant, and the metadata was provided uncurated.

One collaborating source in Seattle enrolled patients during active infection and followed them longitudinally through the course of disease. Collaborating institutions collected whole blood in K2EDTA tubes following their own protocols. For TCRbeta analysis, collaborators shipped samples as frozen whole blood, isolated PBMCs, or DNA extracted from either of those sample types. From the cysteine through the phenylalanine, the CDR3 covers 17 amino acids. The entry retains the CDR3 DNA only, 51 bases that are in frame from base 1. Based on the germline V gene (reference sequence), the CDR1 and CDR2 sequences are SEHNR and FQNEAQ. Trimming takes 5 bases off V and 1 base off J; junction bases not matched to a gene: 7.

The sample consisted of peripheral blood. The chain is assembled from TRBV7-9 and TRBJ2-1; 11 nucleotides in the junction match TRBD1. This sequence was found in a woman aged 70 to 79 with COVID-19, enrolled during active disease. The CDR3 reads as follows: CASSHTGTGGSYNEQFF. The sequenced DNA: TGTGCCAGCAGCCATACCGGGACAGGGGGGTCCTACAATGAGCAGTTCTTC.